Following are 13 T cell receptor beta chains from one sample sequenced in a study of T-cell memory formation after mild COVID-19. TCRdb re-called the 5' RACE reads through MiXCR, storing one row per CDR3 protein. The sample carries hundreds of thousands of distinct CDR3 sequences, about 20% recorded once. Source material: PBMCs or a T cell subset sorted from them (not recorded which). The receptors derive from a man between 18 and 29 years old who had mild COVID-19 (a few samples of this study predate the infection). Cell type and time point are not known.

This chain joins TRBV21-1 and TRBJ2-7; the table's D gene call, TRBD1, was not cross checked with the DNA. TRBV21-1 is a pseudogene. The CDR3 length is 14 residues. In DNA, the CDR3 is TGTGCCAGCAACCCCGGGACAGTGTTCTACGAGCAGTACGTC. Translating it yields CASNPGTVFYEQYV.

This chain links TRBV9 with TRBJ1-2, with D hard to call. The germline CDR1 and CDR2 sequences are SGDLS and YYNGEE. Trimming left V 4 bases short and J 4 bases short, with 11 bases between. CDR3 length equals 13 residues. As DNA, the CDR3 is TGTGCCAGCAGCTCCCTCGGATCCTATGGCTACACCTTC. This encodes CASSSLGSYGYTF.

This clonotype was found a few times. The CDR3 is CASRRWGSGANVLTF. CDR3 bases: TGTGCCAGCAGGCGCTGGGGCTCTGGGGCCAACGTCCTGACTTTC. The rearrangement links TRBV5-4 to TRBJ2-6, with D hard to call. V gave up 5 bases and J gave up 0 bases, with 9 bases separating them. The length of the CDR3 is 15 residues. Germline CDR1 reads SGHNT; CDR2 reads YYREEE (reference sequence).

This chain connects TRBV3-1 to TRBJ2-7; D gene ambiguous. The CDR3 is 13 amino acids. Deletions cut 2 bases from V and 7 bases from J, with 12 bases between. Per germline, CDR1 LGHDT and CDR2 YNNKEL (reference sequence). CDR3 coding DNA: TGTGCCAGCAGCCAAAGCCCTAGTCGTGAGCAGTACGTC. Residues: CASSQSPSREQYV.

The genes are TRBV7-6 and TRBJ2-3; 9 nucleotides align to TRBD1. The length of the CDR3 is 14 residues. The germline V gene encodes CDR1 SGHVS and CDR2 FNYEAQ. V gave up 5 bases and J gave up 6 bases; unmatched junction bases: 6. CDR3 in amino acids: CASSPGTGSDTQYF. DNA of the CDR3: TGTGCCAGCAGCCCCGGGACAGGGTCGGATACGCAGTATTTT.

This clonotype has just a few counts. The chain uses TRBV5-1 and TRBJ2-5; D may match TRBD1 or TRBD2 (5 bases each). Germline V gene data show CDR1 as SGHRS and CDR2 as YFSETQ. CDR3 length: 14 amino acids. With 3 bases removed from V and 2 bases from J, the gap between germline ends came to 11 bases. For the CDR3, the DNA is TGCGCCAGCAGCTCGGGACCGCGGCAAGAGACCCAGTACTTC. As protein: CASSSGPRQETQYF.

In its sample, this clonotype was seen a few times. The chain links TRBV6-2 or TRBV6-3 to TRBJ2-3, with 9 bases matching TRBD2. Germline values: CDR1 MNHEY, CDR2 SVGEGT. The length of the CDR3 is 14 residues. J lost 1 base, V lost 6 bases, and 2 bases had no gene match. The CDR3 loop is CASRKRGGTDTQYF. CDR3 nucleotides: TGTGCCAGCAGAAAGCGGGGGGGCACAGATACGCAGTATTTT.

V is TRBV7-9 and J is TRBJ2-5; 8 bases are a match to TRBD2. V shed 5 bases and J 4 bases; nucleotides not matched to a gene: 3. The CDR3 contains 13 residues. Germline CDR1 reads SEHNR; CDR2 reads FQNEAQ (reference sequence). The CDR3 is CASSTAGGETQYF. The CDR3, as DNA: TGTGCCAGCAGCACCGCGGGGGGAGAGACCCAGTACTTC.

This chain joins TRBV7-2 and TRBJ1-5, with 10 bases aligning to TRBD1. J lost 3 bases, V lost 5 bases, and 10 bases had no gene match. Germline V gives CDR1 SGHTA, CDR2 FQGNSA. The CDR3 spans 17 residues. The CDR3 is CASSNPGQGSNNQPQHF. CDR3 in DNA: TGTGCCAGCAGCAATCCGGGACAGGGGAGCAACAATCAGCCCCAGCATTTT. Filled out from reference TRBV7-2 and TRBJ1-5, the complete variable domain reads GAGVSQSPSNKVTEKGKDVELRCDPISGHTALYWYRQSLGQGLEFLIYFQGNSAPDKSGLPSDRFSAERTGGSVSTLTIQRTQQEDSAVYLCASSNPGQGSNNQPQHFGDGTRLSIL.

The J gene is TRBJ1-5, the V gene TRBV9; a weak D match, TRBD1 (6 bases). This CDR3 is 15 amino acids long. CDR1 is SGDLS and CDR2 is YYNGEE in the germline V gene. V lost 3 bases and J lost 7, with 17 bases in between. For the CDR3, the DNA is TGTGCCAGCAGCGCTAGGGGGGAGGTGGAACAGCCCCAGCATTTT. Translated, it gives CASSARGEVEQPQHF.

The chain employs TRBV7-3 and TRBJ2-1; 12 bases fit TRBD2. V was pared by 1 base and J by 5 bases, with 12 bases of the junction left unmatched. The V gene's germline CDR1 is SGHTA and CDR2 FQGTGA. This CDR3 comprises 19 residues. DNA of the CDR3: TGTGCCAGCAGCTTAAACCCGACTAGCGGGGGACGGTCCCACAATGAGCAGTTCTTC. Its protein is CASSLNPTSGGRSHNEQFF.

This clonotype was observed a handful of times. CDR3 nucleotide sequence: TGCAGCCCCGCGTGGATGGACCTCCACTTT. Translated, it gives CSPAWMDLHF. The genes are TRBV29-1 and TRBJ1-6; no firm D call. Germline CDR1 reads SQVTM; CDR2 reads ANQGSEA. CDR3 size: 10 residues. Trimming shortened V by 8 bases and J by 15 bases, and 14 bases separated the two germline ends.

This clonotype appeared a few times. This chain joins TRBV7-9 and TRBJ2-1, with unresolved D. Germline V lookup: CDR1 SEHNR, CDR2 FQNEAQ (reference sequence). Trimming took off 1 base at V and 9 bases at J, with 4 bases between the two ends. The CDR3 runs 11 residues. The chain's CDR3 is CASSLVREQFF. In nucleotides, the CDR3 is TGTGCCAGCAGCTTAGTTCGTGAGCAGTTCTTC.